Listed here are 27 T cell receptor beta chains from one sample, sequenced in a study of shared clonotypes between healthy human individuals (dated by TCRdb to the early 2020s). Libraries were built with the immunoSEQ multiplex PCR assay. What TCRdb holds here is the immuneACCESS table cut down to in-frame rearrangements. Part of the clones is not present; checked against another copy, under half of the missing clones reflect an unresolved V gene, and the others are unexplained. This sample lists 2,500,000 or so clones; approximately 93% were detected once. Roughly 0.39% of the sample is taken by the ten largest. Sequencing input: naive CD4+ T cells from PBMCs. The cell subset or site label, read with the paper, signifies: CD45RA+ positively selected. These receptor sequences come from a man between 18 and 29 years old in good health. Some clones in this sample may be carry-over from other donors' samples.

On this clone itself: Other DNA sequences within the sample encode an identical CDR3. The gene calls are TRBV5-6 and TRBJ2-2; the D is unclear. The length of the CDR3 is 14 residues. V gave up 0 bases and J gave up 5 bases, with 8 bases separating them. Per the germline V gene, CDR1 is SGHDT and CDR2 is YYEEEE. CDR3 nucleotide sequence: TGTGCCAGCAGCTTGGGAGGTGGGACCGGGGAGCTGTTTTTT. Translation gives CASSLGGGTGELFF.

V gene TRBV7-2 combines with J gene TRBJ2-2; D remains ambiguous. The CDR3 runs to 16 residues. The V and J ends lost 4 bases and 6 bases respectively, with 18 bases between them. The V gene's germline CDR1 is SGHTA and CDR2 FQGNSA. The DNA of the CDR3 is TGTGCCAGCAGCTCAACCCCGGAGACTTTAGCCGGGGAGCTGTTTTTT. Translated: CASSSTPETLAGELFF.

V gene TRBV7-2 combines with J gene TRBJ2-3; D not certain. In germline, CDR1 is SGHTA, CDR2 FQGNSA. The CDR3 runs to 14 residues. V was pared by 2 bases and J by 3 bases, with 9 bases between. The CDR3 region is CASSLWVVTDTQYF. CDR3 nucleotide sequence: TGTGCCAGCAGCTTATGGGTAGTAACAGATACGCAGTATTTT.

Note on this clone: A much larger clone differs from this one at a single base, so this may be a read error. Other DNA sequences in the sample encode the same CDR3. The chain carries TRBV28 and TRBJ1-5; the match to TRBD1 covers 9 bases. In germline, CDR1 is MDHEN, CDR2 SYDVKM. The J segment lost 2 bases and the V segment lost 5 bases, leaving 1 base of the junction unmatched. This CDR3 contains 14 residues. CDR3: CASSRTGGNQPQHF. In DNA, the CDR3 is TGTGCCAGCAGTCGGACAGGGGGCAATCAGCCCCAGCATTTT.

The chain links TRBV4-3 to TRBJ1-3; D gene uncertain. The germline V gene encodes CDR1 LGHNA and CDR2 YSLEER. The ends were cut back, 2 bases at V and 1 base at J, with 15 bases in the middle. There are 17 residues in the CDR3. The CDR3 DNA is TGCGCCAGCAGCCAATTAGCAGGAACCTTTTCTGGAAACACCATATATTTT. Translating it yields CASSQLAGTFSGNTIYF.

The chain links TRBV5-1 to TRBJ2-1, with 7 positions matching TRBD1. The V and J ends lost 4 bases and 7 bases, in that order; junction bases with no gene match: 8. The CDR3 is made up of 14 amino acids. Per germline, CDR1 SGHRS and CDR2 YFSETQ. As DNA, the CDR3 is TGCGCCAGCAGCCCCGGGACGACAGGGAATGAGCAGTTCTTC. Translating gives CASSPGTTGNEQFF.

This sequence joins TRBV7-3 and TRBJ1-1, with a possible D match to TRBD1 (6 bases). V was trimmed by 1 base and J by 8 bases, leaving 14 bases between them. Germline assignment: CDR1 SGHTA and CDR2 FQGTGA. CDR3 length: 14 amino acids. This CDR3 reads CASSLRAGHPEAFF. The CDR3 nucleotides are TGTGCCAGCAGCTTAAGGGCGGGACATCCAGAAGCTTTCTTT.

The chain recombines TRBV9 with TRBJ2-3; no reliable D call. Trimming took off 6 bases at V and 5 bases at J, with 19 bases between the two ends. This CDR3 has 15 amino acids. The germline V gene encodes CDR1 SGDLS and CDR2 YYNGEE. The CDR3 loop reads CASTISLKPQDTQYF. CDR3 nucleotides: TGTGCCAGCACCATATCCCTAAAGCCCCAAGATACGCAGTATTTT.

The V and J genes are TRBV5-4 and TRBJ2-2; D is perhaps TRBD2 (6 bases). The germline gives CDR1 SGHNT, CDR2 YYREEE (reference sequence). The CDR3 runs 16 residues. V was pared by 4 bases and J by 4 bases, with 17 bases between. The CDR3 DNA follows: TGTGCCAGCAGCCCGGGACTTAGGGGAGTCACCGGGGAGCTGTTTTTT. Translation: CASSPGLRGVTGELFF.

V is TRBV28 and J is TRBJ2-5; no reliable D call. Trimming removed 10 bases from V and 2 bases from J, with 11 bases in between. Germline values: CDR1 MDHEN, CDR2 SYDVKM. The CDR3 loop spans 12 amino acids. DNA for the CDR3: TGTGCCACAGTCGCAGGTCAAGAGACCCAGTACTTC. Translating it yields CATVAGQETQYF.

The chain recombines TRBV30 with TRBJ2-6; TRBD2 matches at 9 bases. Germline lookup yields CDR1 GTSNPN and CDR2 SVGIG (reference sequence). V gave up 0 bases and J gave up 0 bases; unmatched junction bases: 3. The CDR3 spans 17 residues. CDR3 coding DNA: TGTGCCTGGAGTGTCCTAGCGGGGCCCTCTGGGGCCAACGTCCTGACTTTC. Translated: CAWSVLAGPSGANVLTF. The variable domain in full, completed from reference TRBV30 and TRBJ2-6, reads SQTIHQWPATLVQPVGSPLSLECTVEGTSNPNLYWYRQAAGRGLQLLFYSVGIGQISSEVPQNLSASRPQDRQFILSSKKLLLSDSGFYLCAWSVLAGPSGANVLTFGAGSRLTVL.

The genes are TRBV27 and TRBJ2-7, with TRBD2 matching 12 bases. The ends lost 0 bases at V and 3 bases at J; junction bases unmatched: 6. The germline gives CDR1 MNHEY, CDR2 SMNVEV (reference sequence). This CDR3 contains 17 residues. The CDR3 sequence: CASSLSPGLAGSYEQYF. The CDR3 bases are TGTGCCAGCAGTTTATCGCCCGGACTAGCGGGAAGCTACGAGCAGTACTTC.

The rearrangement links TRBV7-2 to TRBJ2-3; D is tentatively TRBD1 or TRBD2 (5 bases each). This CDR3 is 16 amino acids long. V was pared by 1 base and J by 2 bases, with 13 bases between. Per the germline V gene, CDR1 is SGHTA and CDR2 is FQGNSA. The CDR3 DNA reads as TGTGCCAGCAGCTTAGTAGGGACCCAGATCACAGATACGCAGTATTTT. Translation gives CASSLVGTQITDTQYF. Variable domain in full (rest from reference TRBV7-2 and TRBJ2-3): GAGVSQSPSNKVTEKGKDVELRCDPISGHTALYWYRQSLGQGLEFLIYFQGNSAPDKSGLPSDRFSAERTGGSVSTLTIQRTQQEDSAVYLCASSLVGTQITDTQYFGPGTRLTVL.

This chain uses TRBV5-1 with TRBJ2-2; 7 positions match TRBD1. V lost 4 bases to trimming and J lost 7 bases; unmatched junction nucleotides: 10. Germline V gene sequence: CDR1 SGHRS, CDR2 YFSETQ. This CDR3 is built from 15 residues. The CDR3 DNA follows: TGCGCCAGCAGCACACGGATAGGGGGCATCGGGGAGCTGTTTTTT. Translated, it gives CASSTRIGGIGELFF. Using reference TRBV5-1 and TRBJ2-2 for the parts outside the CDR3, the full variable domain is KAGVTQTPRYLIKTRGQQVTLSCSPISGHRSVSWYQQTPGQGLQFLFEYFSETQRNKGNFPGRFSGRQFSNSRSEMNVSTLELGDSALYLCASSTRIGGIGELFFGEGSRLTVL.

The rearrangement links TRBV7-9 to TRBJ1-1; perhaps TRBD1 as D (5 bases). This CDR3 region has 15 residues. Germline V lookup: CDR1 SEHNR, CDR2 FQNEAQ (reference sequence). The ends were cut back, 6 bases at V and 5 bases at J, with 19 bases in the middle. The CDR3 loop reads CASRPRGELSTEAFF. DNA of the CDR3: TGTGCCAGCAGGCCCCGGGGGGAATTGAGTACTGAAGCTTTCTTT. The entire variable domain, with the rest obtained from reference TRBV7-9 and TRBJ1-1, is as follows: DTGVSQNPRHKITKRGQNVTFRCDPISEHNRLYWYRQTLGQGPEFLTYFQNEAQLEKSRLLSDRFSAERPKGSFSTLEIQRTEQGDSAMYLCASRPRGELSTEAFFGQGTRLTVV.

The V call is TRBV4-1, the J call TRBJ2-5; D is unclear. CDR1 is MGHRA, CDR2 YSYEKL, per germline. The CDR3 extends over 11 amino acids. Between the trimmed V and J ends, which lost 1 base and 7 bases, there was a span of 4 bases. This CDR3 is CASSQAGTQYF. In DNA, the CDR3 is TGCGCCAGCAGCCAAGCGGGGACCCAGTACTTC.

The CDR3 loop is CAWRAGTSPFRGEQFF. The CDR3 nucleotides are TGTGCCTGGAGAGCCGGGACTAGTCCCTTTAGAGGTGAGCAGTTCTTC. This chain joins TRBV30 and TRBJ2-1, with 8 bases that match TRBD2. Germline CDR1 reads GTSNPN; CDR2 reads SVGIG (reference sequence). The CDR3 runs 16 residues. The V gene end was trimmed by 3 bases and the J gene end by 9 bases; junction bases not matched to a gene: 16. Using reference TRBV30 and TRBJ2-1 for the parts outside the CDR3, the full variable domain is SQTIHQWPATLVQPVGSPLSLECTVEGTSNPNLYWYRQAAGRGLQLLFYSVGIGQISSEVPQNLSASRPQDRQFILSSKKLLLSDSGFYLCAWRAGTSPFRGEQFFGPGTRLTVL.

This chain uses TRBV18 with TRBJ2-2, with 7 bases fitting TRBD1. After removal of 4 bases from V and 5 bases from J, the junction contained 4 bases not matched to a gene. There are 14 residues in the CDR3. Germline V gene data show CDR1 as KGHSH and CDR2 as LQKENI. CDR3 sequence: CASSRQGTTGELFF. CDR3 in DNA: TGTGCCAGCTCACGACAGGGAACAACCGGGGAGCTGTTTTTT.

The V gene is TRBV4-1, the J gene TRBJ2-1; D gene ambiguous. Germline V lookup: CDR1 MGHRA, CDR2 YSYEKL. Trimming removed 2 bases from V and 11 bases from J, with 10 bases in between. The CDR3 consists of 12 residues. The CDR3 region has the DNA TGCGCCAGCAGCCAACCTAGATCTCAGCAGTTCTTC. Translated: CASSQPRSQQFF.

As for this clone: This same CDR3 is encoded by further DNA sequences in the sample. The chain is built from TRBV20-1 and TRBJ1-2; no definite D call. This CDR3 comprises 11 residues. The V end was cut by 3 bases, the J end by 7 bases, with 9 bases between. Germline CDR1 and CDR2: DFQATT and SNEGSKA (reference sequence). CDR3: CSARVGSGYTF. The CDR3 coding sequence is TGCAGTGCTAGGGTGGGGAGTGGCTACACCTTC.

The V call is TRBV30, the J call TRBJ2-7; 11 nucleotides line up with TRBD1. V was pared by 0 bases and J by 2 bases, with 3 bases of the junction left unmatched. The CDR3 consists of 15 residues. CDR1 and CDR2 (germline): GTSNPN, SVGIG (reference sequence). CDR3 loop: CAWSVGGQGAYEQYF. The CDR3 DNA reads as TGTGCCTGGAGTGTAGGGGGACAGGGGGCCTACGAGCAGTACTTC.

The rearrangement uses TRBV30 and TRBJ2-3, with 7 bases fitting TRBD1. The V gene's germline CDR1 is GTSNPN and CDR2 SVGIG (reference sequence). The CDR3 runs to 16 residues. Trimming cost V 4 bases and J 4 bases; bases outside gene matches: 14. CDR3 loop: CAWKTDRVFCADTQYF. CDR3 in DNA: TGTGCCTGGAAAACAGACAGGGTTTTTTGCGCAGATACGCAGTATTTT.

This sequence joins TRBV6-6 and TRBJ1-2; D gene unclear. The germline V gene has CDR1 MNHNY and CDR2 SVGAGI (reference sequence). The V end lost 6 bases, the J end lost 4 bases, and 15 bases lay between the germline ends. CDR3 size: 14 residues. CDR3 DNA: TGTGCCAGCAGAACAGAACGATTCGTCTATGGCTACACCTTC. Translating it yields CASRTERFVYGYTF.

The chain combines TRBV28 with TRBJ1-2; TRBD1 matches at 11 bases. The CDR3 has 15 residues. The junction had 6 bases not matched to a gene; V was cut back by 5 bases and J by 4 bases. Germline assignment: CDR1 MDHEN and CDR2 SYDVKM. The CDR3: CASSPGTGGPYGYTF. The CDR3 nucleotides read TGTGCCAGCAGTCCCGGGACAGGGGGTCCCTATGGCTACACCTTC.

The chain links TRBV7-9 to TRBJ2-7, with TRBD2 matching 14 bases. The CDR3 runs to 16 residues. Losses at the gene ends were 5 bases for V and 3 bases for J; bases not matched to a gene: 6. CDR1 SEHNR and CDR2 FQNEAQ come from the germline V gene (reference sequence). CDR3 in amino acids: CASSPPGTSGSYEQYF. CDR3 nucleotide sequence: TGTGCCAGCAGCCCGCCCGGGACTAGCGGGAGCTACGAGCAGTACTTC.

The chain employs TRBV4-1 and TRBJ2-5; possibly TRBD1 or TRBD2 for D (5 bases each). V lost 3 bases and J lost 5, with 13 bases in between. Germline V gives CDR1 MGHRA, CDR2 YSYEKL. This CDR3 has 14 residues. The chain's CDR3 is CASSHGSGPETQYF. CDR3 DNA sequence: TGCGCCAGCAGCCATGGATCGGGGCCGGAGACCCAGTACTTC.

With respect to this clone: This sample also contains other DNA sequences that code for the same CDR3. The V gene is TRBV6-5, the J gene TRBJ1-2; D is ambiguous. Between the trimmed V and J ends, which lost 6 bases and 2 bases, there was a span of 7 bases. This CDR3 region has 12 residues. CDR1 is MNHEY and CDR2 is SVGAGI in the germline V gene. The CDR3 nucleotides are TGTGCCAGCAGAACGGGGAACTATGGCTACACCTTC. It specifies CASRTGNYGYTF.